The rows below give T cell receptor beta chains drawn from one sample of a study of blood T cell repertoires in COVID-19. TCRdb's table, derived via immunoSEQ multiplex PCR, lists solely in-frame clones and lacks some. The sample shows 150,000 to 200,000 clones, roughly four fifths of them seen only once. Sequenced: peripheral blood. Every receptor here comes from an older woman with COVID-19, enrolled during active disease. CDR3s include the opening cysteine and the closing phenylalanine or tryptophan.

V gene	J gene	CDR3 protein
TRBV19	TRBJ2-3	CASSTRTSASTDTQYF
TRBV19	TRBJ2-1	CASTPAGLVPYNEQFF
TRBV4-1	TRBJ1-5	CASSQDPGQGNSNQPQHF
TRBV5-8	TRBJ1-2	CASSLTGRVYGYTF
TRBV7-9	TRBJ2-1	CASTRTGGSNEQFF
TRBV18	TRBJ2-7	CASSPGLDYEQYF
TRBV3-1/TRBV3-2	TRBJ1-3	CASSQGQGANTIYF
TRBV7-9	TRBJ2-7	CASSFRTSGRPYEQYF
TRBV30	TRBJ2-5	CAWTTGTGMGETQYF
TRBV14	TRBJ2-7	CASSQNWQSAVQGEQYF
TRBV6-2/TRBV6-3	TRBJ2-5	CASSYSASGAKETQYF
TRBV7-2	TRBJ1-1	CASSPRTGNTEAFF
TRBV6-2/TRBV6-3	TRBJ2-5	CASSYQGRETQYF
TRBV6-5	TRBJ2-5	CASRTGTSGSKTQYF
TRBV24-1	TRBJ2-2	CATSVGYTGELFF
TRBV5-1	TRBJ2-5	CASSLSGGVPPRETQYF
TRBV6-4	TRBJ2-3	CASSPDRVTDTQYF
TRBV29-1	TRBJ2-7	CSVVGRDRDGEQYF
TRBV7-6	TRBJ2-2	CASGTGTASTGELFF
TRBV9	TRBJ2-1	CASSVAPGGTREQFF
TRBV5-1	TRBJ1-5	CASSLVQVRQPQHF
TRBV30	TRBJ2-5	CAWSGGLGETQYF
TRBV15	TRBJ2-3	CATSRGGEWGTDTQYF
TRBV12-3/TRBV12-4	TRBJ2-1	CASSLTRSGEQFF
TRBV2	TRBJ1-1	CASRSGFTEAFF
TRBV2	TRBJ2-3	CASSQGGTDTQYF
TRBV3-1/TRBV3-2	TRBJ2-3	CASSPNRLAGYTDTQYF
TRBV19	TRBJ2-3	CASGIGGQTDTQYF
TRBV27	TRBJ2-2	CASSLGWGVGTGELFF
TRBV2	TRBJ2-7	CASSSRSRDRRISYEQYF
TRBV4-2	TRBJ1-2	CASSQARGSETNYGYTF
TRBV4-3	TRBJ2-1	CASSRSVLNDNEQFF
TRBV15	TRBJ2-5	CATSEPQRWETQYF
TRBV10-2	TRBJ2-1	CASHRGTIWNEQFF
TRBV27	TRBJ2-1	CASSLLRQGSTFF
TRBV9	TRBJ1-1	CASKDPDGSPEAFF
TRBV7-2	TRBJ1-1	CASSSGQVQMNTEAFF
TRBV6-5	TRBJ1-4	CASSYDGSGGLFF
TRBV19	TRBJ2-1	CASSNPGGSYNEQFF
TRBV5-1	TRBJ2-6	CASSSGQGASGANVLTF
TRBV19	TRBJ2-5	CASSIAAGVSETQYF
TRBV7-2	TRBJ1-1	CASSFRMNTEAFF
TRBV7-9	TRBJ2-7	CASSSQGQGAYEQYF
TRBV28	TRBJ1-2	CASSQDRTYGYTF
TRBV19	TRBJ1-1	CASSIRRENTEAFF
TRBV5-1	TRBJ2-7	CASSPDGTSGRIHEQYF
TRBV2	TRBJ2-7	CASSTQGYEQYF
TRBV5-1	TRBJ2-3	CASSATGTRADTQYF
TRBV6-5	TRBJ1-1	CAIRSDTEAFF